Described below is a single T cell receptor beta chain sequence and its context. This clone's antigen is unknown. The input lacks base qualities; no much larger clone sits a single base away. The source of the sample is a study of blood T cell repertoires in COVID-19 (TCRdb year 2020). Concerning the study at large: Samples from collaborators originated in the United States, Italy and Spain and spanned both the acute and convalescent phases of COVID-19. The material from the prospective study consisted of cDNA or gDNA derived from T cells, B-cell-depleted T cells, or PBMCs. Subjects who had been exposed to COVID-19, were actively infected with it, or had recovered from it provided the deeply sampled blood TCRbeta repertoires that made up the dataset. The repertoires were made available in a free public database intended to serve as a resource for research on the immune response to SARS-CoV-2. Samples came from the ongoing ImmuneRACE study (first 160 participants) plus 1,254 subjects from 6 global collaborators. A de-identified subject ID, COVID-19 status, age in years and sex were almost always included in the sample metadata. Where HLA class I and class II types were available, the types were taken from metadata supplied by the sample provider, not from assay-based typing. Results the study describes overall, beyond this receptor: How much clinical and demographic metadata was included differed by source and by participant, and the metadata was provided uncurated.

TCRbeta CDR3 regions were amplified from genomic DNA by means of the immunoSEQ Assay, a bias-controlled multiplex PCR. The published analysis was carried out like this. Nucleated cell counts per sample were estimated from amplification of reference gene primers within the assay. To quantify the absolute abundance of each unique TCRbeta CDR3 rearrangement, sequence reads were collapsed and filtered. For each sample, productive Simpson clonality was calculated as the square root of Simpson's diversity index over productive rearrangements. TCRdb's version of the immuneACCESS table is confined to in-frame rearrangements and falls short of the full clone set. An unresolved V gene accounts for under half of the shortfall where checked; the remainder is of unknown origin. Clone size and the V and J calls come from that table; the DNA yielded D and trimming. For this sample the table gives 120,000 to 150,000 clones, of which 75% to 85% were detected only once. The leading ten clones occupy over 2.5% of the sample.

The collaborating institutions used their own protocols to collect whole blood in K2EDTA tubes. Collaborator samples were shipped for TCRbeta analysis as frozen whole blood, isolated PBMCs, or DNA extracted from either sample type. The CDR3 holds 14 amino acids from the cysteine to the phenylalanine. Only the CDR3 region is kept as DNA, spanning 42 bases read in frame from base 1. V is cut by 0 bases and J by 4 bases, and the space between the germline ends is 9 bases. The germline V gene provides CDR1 MRHNA and CDR2 SNTAGT. Sequenced material: peripheral blood. The chain is assembled from TRBV6-4 and TRBJ1-1, with no confident D gene call. This receptor was obtained from a man aged 50-59 years with acute or convalescent COVID-19. The CDR3 region: CASSDSSRGTEAFF. Here is the DNA: TGTGCCAGCAGTGACTCGTCTCGGGGCACTGAAGCTTTCTTT.